This T cell receptor beta chain comes out of a study of T cells in Graves' hyperthyroidism and ophthalmopathy. Turning to the study itself: Peripheral blood draws took place at initial diagnosis, ahead of any treatment. Study-level results: Appearing also in blood were most of the thyroid clonotypes expanded above 0.001.

The investigators amplified TCR beta CDR3 regions from RNA transcripts. HTBI primers were employed in a first-round RT-PCR of the TCR CDR3. TCRdb processed the multiplex PCR reads anew with MiXCR; each CDR3 protein has one entry. The sample includes some 600,000 distinct CDR3 sequences, approximately 13% of them seen just once. CDR3 size: 18 residues. Germline V gene sequence: CDR1 DFQATT, CDR2 SNEGSKA (reference sequence). V trimming: 3 bases; J trimming: 1 base; junction bases outside the gene matches: 8. This clonotype has just a few counts. Its antigen is undetermined. Thyroid ultrasound, orbital computed tomography, clinical symptoms, and serum thyroxine and TRAb underpinned diagnoses.

The TCR sequence derives from a woman in her 30s with Graves' hyperthyroidism that later progressed to Graves' ophthalmopathy. The rearrangement uses TRBV20-1 and TRBJ2-1; TRBD2 aligns across 14 bases. Sequencing used blood. DNA for the CDR3: TGCAGTGCTAGTTGGGGACTAGCGGGAGAGGGGTCCTACAATGAGCAGTTCTTC. Its translation is CSASWGLAGEGSYNEQFF.